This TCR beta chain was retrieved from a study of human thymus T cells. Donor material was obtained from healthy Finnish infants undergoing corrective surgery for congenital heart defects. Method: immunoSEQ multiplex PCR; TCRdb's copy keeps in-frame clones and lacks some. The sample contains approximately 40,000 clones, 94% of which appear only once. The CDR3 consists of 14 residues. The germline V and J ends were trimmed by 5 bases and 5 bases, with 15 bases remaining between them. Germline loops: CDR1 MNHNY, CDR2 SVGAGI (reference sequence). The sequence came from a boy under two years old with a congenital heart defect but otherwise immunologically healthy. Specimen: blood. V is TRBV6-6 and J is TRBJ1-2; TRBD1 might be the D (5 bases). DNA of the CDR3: TGTGCCAGCAGTACCGGGGGGAAACTATATGGCTACACCTTC. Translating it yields CASSTGGKLYGYTF.